Presented here are 20 T cell receptor beta chains from one specimen sequenced in a study of CD8 T cells in ankylosing spondylitis. TCRdb recomputed calls from the 5' RACE reads with MiXCR, one row per CDR3 protein. The sample carries about 150,000 distinct CDR3 sequences, approximately 44% recorded once. Sequenced input: synovial fluid, either unsorted or a sorted T cell fraction (not recorded which). The source of these receptors is a male donor with ankylosing spondylitis.

A few counts support this clonotype. The chain employs TRBV20-1 and TRBJ2-1; 8 bases fit TRBD1. After removal of 2 bases from V and 8 bases from J, the junction contained 8 bases not matched to a gene. CDR3 length: 14 residues. CDR1 DFQATT and CDR2 SNEGSKA come from the germline V gene (reference sequence). The CDR3 spells CSARSTGQEYEQFF. CDR3 sequence (DNA): TGCAGTGCTAGATCGACGGGACAGGAGTATGAGCAGTTCTTC.

The chain recombines TRBV6-4 with TRBJ1-4; D gene unclear. The CDR3 spans 14 residues. V was clipped by 6 bases and J by 1 base, with 9 bases between them. Germline V gene lookup returns CDR1 MRHNA and CDR2 SNTAGT. The CDR3 sequence is CASRKRVTNEKLFF. The CDR3 DNA sequence: TGTGCCAGCAGGAAAAGAGTAACTAATGAAAAACTGTTTTTT.

This clonotype has only a few counts. V is TRBV7-8 and J is TRBJ2-7; D might be TRBD2 (6 bases). CDR1 and CDR2 (germline): SGHVS, FQNEAQ. V lost 4 bases and J 2 bases, leaving 18 bases between the germline ends. The CDR3 is 16 residues long. For the CDR3, the DNA is TGTGCCAGCAGCTCGCAGACTAGTGGGGAACCCTACGAGCAGTACTTC. It encodes CASSSQTSGEPYEQYF.

The rearrangement uses TRBV7-3 and TRBJ2-5; 7 bases are shared with TRBD2. Germline V lookup: CDR1 SGHTA, CDR2 FQGTGA. Trimming removed 5 bases from V and 1 base from J; junction bases left unmatched: 4. The CDR3 loop spans 14 amino acids. CDR3 residues: CASSHGGGQETQYF. The CDR3 bases are TGTGCCAGCAGCCATGGGGGGGGCCAAGAGACCCAGTACTTC.

J is TRBJ2-1 and V is TRBV9, with TRBD2 as a possible D gene (5 bases). V dropped 3 bases and J dropped 0 bases, with 16 bases sitting between them. From germline, CDR1 is SGDLS and CDR2 YYNGEE. This CDR3 is built from 17 residues. As DNA, the CDR3 is TGTGCCAGCAGCGCCTACCCCGAGCGGAGCTCCTACAATGAGCAGTTCTTC. Encoded protein: CASSAYPERSSYNEQFF. The variable domain in full, with the rest retrieved from reference TRBV9 and TRBJ2-1, is DSGVTQTPKHLITATGQRVTLRCSPRSGDLSVYWYQQSLDQGLQFLIQYYNGEERAKGNILERFSAQQFPDLHSELNLSSLELGDSALYFCASSAYPERSSYNEQFFGPGTRLTVL.

This clonotype showed up just a few times. This rearrangement joins TRBV13 to TRBJ2-5; D is unclear. Germline CDR1 reads PRHDT; CDR2 reads FYEKMQ (reference sequence). Trimming took 1 base from V and 2 from J, leaving 11 bases between them. There are 15 residues in the CDR3. DNA for the CDR3: TGTGCCAGCAGCTTAGTAGGATACTCACAAGAGACCCAGTACTTC. This sequence encodes CASSLVGYSQETQYF. Drawing the rest from reference TRBV13 and TRBJ2-5, the complete variable domain is AAGVIQSPRHLIKEKRETATLKCYPIPRHDTVYWYQQGPGQDPQFLISFYEKMQSDKGSIPDRFSAQQFSDYHSELNMSSLELGDSALYFCASSLVGYSQETQYFGPGTRLLVL.

V usage is TRBV10-3 and J usage is TRBJ2-1; TRBD2 agrees at 9 bases. The CDR3 covers 17 residues. From germline, CDR1 is ENHRY and CDR2 SYGVKD. After removal of 6 bases from V and 6 bases from J, the junction contained 15 bases not matched to a gene. The CDR3 region is CAISSSGVRGEVNEQFF. The CDR3 nucleotides are TGTGCCATCAGCTCTAGCGGGGTAAGGGGGGAGGTCAATGAGCAGTTCTTC.

V gene TRBV4-3 combines with J gene TRBJ2-3; the D is unclear. Looked up from germline, CDR1 is LGHNA and CDR2 is YSLEER. The length of the CDR3 is 15 residues. V was pared by 0 bases and J by 0 bases, with 7 bases between. The CDR3 reads CASSQDTASTDTQYF. In nucleotides, the CDR3 is TGCGCCAGCAGCCAAGATACGGCTAGCACAGATACGCAGTATTTT.

The rearrangement joins TRBV20-1 to TRBJ2-7, with D perhaps given as TRBD1 or TRBD2 (5 bases each). V lost 0 bases and J lost 2, with 14 bases in between. The length of the CDR3 is 15 residues. Germline CDR1 reads DFQATT; CDR2 reads SNEGSKA (reference sequence). Here the CDR3 reads CSARDWKWGTYEQYF. The CDR3 DNA reads TGCAGTGCTAGAGATTGGAAGTGGGGGACCTACGAGCAGTACTTC.

The chain employs TRBV20-1 and TRBJ1-2; 7 bases match TRBD1. The CDR3 runs to 14 residues. Germline V lookup: CDR1 DFQATT, CDR2 SNEGSKA (reference sequence). The trim removed 5 bases at V and 4 bases at J, leaving 10 bases unmatched. This CDR3 is CSAGTPGQSYGYTF. DNA for the CDR3: TGCAGTGCTGGAACACCGGGACAGAGCTATGGCTACACCTTC.

The rearrangement links TRBV6-2 or TRBV6-3 to TRBJ2-7; D unclear. CDR3 length equals 17 residues. Trimming stripped 1 base from V and 2 bases from J, with 18 bases between. The germline gives CDR1 MNHEY, CDR2 SVGEGT. The CDR3 region has the DNA TGTGCCAGCAGTTACTGGGGTGGAAGGGTCCAGCCCTACGAGCAGTACTTC. Translation gives CASSYWGGRVQPYEQYF.

The chain has TRBV30 and TRBJ2-7; a weak D match, TRBD2 (6 bases). CDR1 and CDR2 (germline): GTSNPN, SVGIG (reference sequence). With 2 bases removed from V and 5 bases from J, the gap between germline ends came to 13 bases. The CDR3 has 13 amino acids. CDR3 sequence reads: CAWSKDWRDEQYF. The CDR3 DNA reads TGTGCCTGGAGTAAGGACTGGAGGGACGAGCAGTACTTC.

The chain is built from TRBV13 and TRBJ1-5; D unclear. The germline V gene encodes CDR1 PRHDT and CDR2 FYEKMQ (reference sequence). The V end lost 0 bases, the J end lost 4 bases, and 4 bases lay between the germline ends. The CDR3 runs 13 residues. CDR3 sequence (DNA): TGTGCCAGCAGCTTAGGTGTAAATCAGCCCCAGCATTTT. Translated: CASSLGVNQPQHF.

This clonotype was detected a few times. V usage is TRBV12-5 and J usage is TRBJ2-1; D remains ambiguous. Germline V gives CDR1 LGHNT, CDR2 FRNRAP. The CDR3 consists of 17 residues. Trimming pared 4 bases from V and 2 bases from J, leaving 18 bases between. CDR3 coding DNA: TGTGCTAGTGGTTCGGTGCAAAAACCCCGCACCTACAATGAGCAGTTCTTC. Translated: CASGSVQKPRTYNEQFF.

This sequence joins TRBV20-1 and TRBJ2-1, with 10 bases matching TRBD2. CDR1 and CDR2 from the germline V gene are DFQATT and SNEGSKA (reference sequence). Germline trimming cut 6 bases from V and 0 bases from J; bases unmatched to any gene: 5. CDR3 length equals 15 residues. This CDR3 is CSAEIAGGSYNEQFF. CDR3 coding DNA: TGCAGTGCAGAGATAGCGGGAGGCTCCTACAATGAGCAGTTCTTC.

This clonotype appeared many times. The gene calls are TRBV6-2 or TRBV6-3 and TRBJ1-1, with D perhaps TRBD1 (6 bases). There are 16 residues in the CDR3. V gave up 7 bases and J gave up 0 bases, with 18 bases separating them. CDR1 is MNHEY, CDR2 SVGEGT, per germline. The CDR3 reads CASKARDTTLNTEAFF. In nucleotides, the CDR3 is TGTGCCAGCAAAGCCCGGGACACTACGTTGAACACTGAAGCTTTCTTT.

This sequence joins TRBV4-1 and TRBJ1-1; D is undetermined. This CDR3 is 15 amino acids long. Trimming stripped 0 bases from V and 1 base from J, with 9 bases between. Germline assignment: CDR1 MGHRA and CDR2 YSYEKL. The CDR3 coding sequence is TGCGCCAGCAGCCAAGATCGGGGTCCGAACACTGAAGCTTTCTTT. Translated: CASSQDRGPNTEAFF.

V gene TRBV4-2 combines with J gene TRBJ2-3; TRBD1 agrees at 8 bases. Germline CDR1 and CDR2: LGHNA and YNFKEQ. V was pared by 0 bases and J by 4 bases, with 9 bases of the junction left unmatched. The CDR3 spans 17 residues. The CDR3 nucleotides read TGTGCCAGCAGCCAAGATAGGGGACAGGCCCTCGCAGATACGCAGTATTTT. This encodes CASSQDRGQALADTQYF.

The rearrangement joins TRBV7-6 to TRBJ2-3; TRBD2 agrees at 9 bases. The V and J ends lost 1 base and 3 bases, in that order; junction bases with no gene match: 14. The CDR3 contains 19 residues. Germline V lookup: CDR1 SGHVS, CDR2 FNYEAQ. The CDR3 spells CASSLVLDSGSEVTDTQYF. The CDR3 nucleotides read TGTGCCAGCAGCTTAGTCCTAGATAGCGGGAGTGAGGTTACAGATACGCAGTATTTT.

The chain couples TRBV27 to TRBJ1-2; 8 bases are a match to TRBD1. The CDR3 has 12 residues. CDR1 and CDR2 (germline): MNHEY, SMNVEV (reference sequence). V shed 8 bases, J shed 2 bases, and the junction held 1 base outside the gene matches. CDR3 DNA sequence: TGTGCCAGCCGGACAGGGAACTATGGCTACACCTTC. Its translation: CASRTGNYGYTF.